The clone carrying this T cell receptor (beta chain) was recorded many times. The target antigen is unknown. The sample belongs to a study of CD8+CD57+ T cells in acquired aplastic anemia. At the level of the study: Researchers reported that healthy donors averaged approximately 10 million reads for CD4+ cells.

For CDR3 and TCR beta VDJ profiling, genomic DNA was the template used. TCRdb ran MiXCR on the reads and lists one entry per CDR3 protein. This table has about 160,000 distinct CDR3 sequences, roughly 48% appearing once. Unmatched junction bases numbered 14, after V lost 2 bases and J lost 1 base. The germline V gene has CDR1 SGHRS and CDR2 YFSETQ. This CDR3 has 18 amino acids. Study observations and caveats: Controls did not differ significantly from patients in CD8+ Simpson's diversity. About 28 sequences, all CD8+ CDR3, were shared between patients and controls.

Material for sequencing was sorted CD4+, CD8+, or CD8+CD57+ T cells (not recorded which) from PBMCs. The TCR sequence derives from a human donor in good health. The rearrangement links TRBV5-1 to TRBJ2-5; TRBD2 agrees at 7 bases. The CDR3 DNA sequence: TGCGCCAGCAGCTTTTTTGCGGGAGTCCACCTACGCCAAGAGACCCAGTACTTC. Translated, it gives CASSFFAGVHLRQETQYF.